This paragraph covers one TCR beta chain sequence. Per the germline V gene, CDR1 is LNHDA and CDR2 is SQIVND (reference sequence). This CDR3 has 14 residues. V was trimmed by 5 bases and J by 8 bases, leaving 13 bases between them. These data originate in a study of blood T cell repertoires in COVID-19. Across the whole study: The study drew acute and convalescent COVID-19 samples from the United States, Italy and Spain.

Per the original data handling: From reference gene primer amplification, estimates of nucleated cell counts were derived. The protocol was immunoSEQ multiplex PCR, while the TCRdb copy is restricted to in-frame clones and leaves out a portion. The DNA gave D and trimming, while V, J and clone size come from that table. The table records about 180,000 clones, 82% of them present only once. This sequence originates from a woman between 65 and 79 years old with acute or convalescent COVID-19. The rearrangement uses TRBV19 and TRBJ1-6, with D tentatively TRBD1 (5 bases). The sequencing sample was made of peripheral blood. CDR3 loop: CASSPQGADSPLHF. For the CDR3, the DNA is TGTGCCAGTAGTCCCCAAGGGGCGGATTCACCCCTCCACTTT.